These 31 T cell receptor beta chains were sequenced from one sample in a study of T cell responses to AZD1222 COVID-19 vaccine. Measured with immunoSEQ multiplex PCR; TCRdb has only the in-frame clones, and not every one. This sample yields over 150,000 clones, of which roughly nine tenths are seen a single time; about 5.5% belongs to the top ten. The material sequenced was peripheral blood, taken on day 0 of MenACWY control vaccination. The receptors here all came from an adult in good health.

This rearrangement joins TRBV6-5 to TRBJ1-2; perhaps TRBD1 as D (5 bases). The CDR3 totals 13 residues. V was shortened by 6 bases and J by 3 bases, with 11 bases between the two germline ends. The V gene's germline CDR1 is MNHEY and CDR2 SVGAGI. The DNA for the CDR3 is TGTGCCAGCAGCCCCGGGGCTGACTATGGCTACACCTTC. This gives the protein CASSPGADYGYTF.

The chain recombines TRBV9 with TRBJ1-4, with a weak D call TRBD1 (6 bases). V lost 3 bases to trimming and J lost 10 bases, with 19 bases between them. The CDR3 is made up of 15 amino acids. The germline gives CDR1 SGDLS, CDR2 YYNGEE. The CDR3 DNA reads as TGTGCCAGCAGCGCTGGGGGGGCGCGATCAGGAAAACTGTTTTTT. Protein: CASSAGGARSGKLFF.

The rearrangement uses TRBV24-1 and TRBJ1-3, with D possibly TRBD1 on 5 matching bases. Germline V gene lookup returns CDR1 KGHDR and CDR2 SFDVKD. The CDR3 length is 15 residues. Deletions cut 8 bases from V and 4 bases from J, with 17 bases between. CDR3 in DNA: TGTGCCACCAATCCCAGGGAATTTGTAGGAAACACCATATATTTT. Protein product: CATNPREFVGNTIYF.

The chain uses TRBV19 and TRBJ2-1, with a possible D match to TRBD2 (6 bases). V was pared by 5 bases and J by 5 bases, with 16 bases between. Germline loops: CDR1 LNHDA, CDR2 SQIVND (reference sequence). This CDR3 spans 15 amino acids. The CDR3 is CASSGGAGRNNEQFF. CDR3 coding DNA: TGTGCCAGTAGTGGAGGGGCGGGAAGAAACAATGAGCAGTTCTTC.

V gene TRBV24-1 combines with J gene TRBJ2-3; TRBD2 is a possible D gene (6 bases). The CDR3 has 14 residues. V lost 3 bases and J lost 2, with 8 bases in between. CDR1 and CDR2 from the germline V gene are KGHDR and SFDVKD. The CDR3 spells CATSDPGLTDTQYF. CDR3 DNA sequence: TGTGCCACCAGTGATCCGGGACTCACAGATACGCAGTATTTT.

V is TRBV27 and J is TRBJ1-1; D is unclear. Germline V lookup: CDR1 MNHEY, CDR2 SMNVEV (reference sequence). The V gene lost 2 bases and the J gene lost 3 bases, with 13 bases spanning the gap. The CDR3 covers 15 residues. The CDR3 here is CASSLNWAKDTEAFF. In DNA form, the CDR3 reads TGTGCCAGCAGTTTAAATTGGGCCAAGGACACTGAAGCTTTCTTT.

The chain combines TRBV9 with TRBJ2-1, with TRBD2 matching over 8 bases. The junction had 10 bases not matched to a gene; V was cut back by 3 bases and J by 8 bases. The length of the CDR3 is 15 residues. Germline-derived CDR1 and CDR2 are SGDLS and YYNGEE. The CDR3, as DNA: TGTGCCAGCAGCGCCAGGCGGGAGGCGAGGGATGAGCAGTTCTTC. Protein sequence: CASSARREARDEQFF.

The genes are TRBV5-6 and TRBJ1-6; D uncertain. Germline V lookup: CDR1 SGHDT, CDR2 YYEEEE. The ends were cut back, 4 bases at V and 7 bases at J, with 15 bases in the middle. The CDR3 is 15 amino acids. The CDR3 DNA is TGTGCCAGCAGCCTGGGGTTCGGGGAGAATTCACCCCTCCACTTT. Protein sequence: CASSLGFGENSPLHF. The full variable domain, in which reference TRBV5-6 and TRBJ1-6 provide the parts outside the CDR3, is DAGVTQSPTHLIKTRGQQVTLRCSPKSGHDTVSWYQQALGQGPQFIFQYYEEEERQRGNFPDRFSGHQFPNYSSELNVNALLLGDSALYLCASSLGFGENSPLHFGNGTRLTVT.

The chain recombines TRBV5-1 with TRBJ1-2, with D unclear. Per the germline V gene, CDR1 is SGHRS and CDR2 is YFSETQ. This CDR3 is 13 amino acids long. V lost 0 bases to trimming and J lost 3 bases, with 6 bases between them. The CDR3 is CASSLDLDYGYTF. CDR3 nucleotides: TGCGCCAGCAGCTTGGACCTGGACTATGGCTACACCTTC.

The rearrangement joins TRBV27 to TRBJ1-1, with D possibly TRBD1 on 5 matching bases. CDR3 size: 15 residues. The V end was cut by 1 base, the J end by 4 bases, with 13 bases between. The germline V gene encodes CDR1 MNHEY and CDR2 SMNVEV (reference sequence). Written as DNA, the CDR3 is TGTGCCAGCAGTTTATTATCCGGGGGGAGCACTGAAGCTTTCTTT. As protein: CASSLLSGGSTEAFF.

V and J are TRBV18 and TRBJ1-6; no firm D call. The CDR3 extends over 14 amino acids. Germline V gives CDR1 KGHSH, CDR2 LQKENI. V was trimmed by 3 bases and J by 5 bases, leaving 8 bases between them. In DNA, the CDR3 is TGTGCCAGCTCACCTAAGGCAGATAATTCACCCCTCCACTTT. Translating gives CASSPKADNSPLHF.

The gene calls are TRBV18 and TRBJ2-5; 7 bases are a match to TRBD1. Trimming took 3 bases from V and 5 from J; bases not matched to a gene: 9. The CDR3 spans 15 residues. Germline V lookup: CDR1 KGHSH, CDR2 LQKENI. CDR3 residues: CASSPRAGGSETQYF. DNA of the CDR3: TGTGCCAGCTCACCTCGGGCAGGGGGTAGTGAGACCCAGTACTTC.

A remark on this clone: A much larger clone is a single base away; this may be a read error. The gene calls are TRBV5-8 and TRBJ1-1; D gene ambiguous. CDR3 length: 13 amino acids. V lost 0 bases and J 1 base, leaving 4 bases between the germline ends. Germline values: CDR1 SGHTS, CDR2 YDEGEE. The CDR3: CASSLDRNTEAFF. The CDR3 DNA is TGTGCCAGCAGCTTGGACCGGAACACTGAAGCTTTCTTT. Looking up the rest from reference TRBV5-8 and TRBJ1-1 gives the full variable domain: EAGVTQSPTHLIKTRGQQATLRCSPISGHTSVYWYQQALGLGLQFLLWYDEGEERNRGNFPPRFSGRQFPNYSSELNVNALELEDSALYLCASSLDRNTEAFFGQGTRLTVV.

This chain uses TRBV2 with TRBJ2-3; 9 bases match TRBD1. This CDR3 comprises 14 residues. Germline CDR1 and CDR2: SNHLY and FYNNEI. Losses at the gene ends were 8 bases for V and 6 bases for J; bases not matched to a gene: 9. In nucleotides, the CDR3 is TGTGCCAGCTCCCTGGGACAGGGTGGGGATACGCAGTATTTT. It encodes CASSLGQGGDTQYF.

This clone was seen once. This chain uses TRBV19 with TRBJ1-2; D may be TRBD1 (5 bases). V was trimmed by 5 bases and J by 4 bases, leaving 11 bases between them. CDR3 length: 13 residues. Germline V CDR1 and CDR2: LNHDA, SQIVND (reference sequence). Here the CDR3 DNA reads TGTGCCAGTAGTTATCAGGGTGGCTATGGCTACACCTTC. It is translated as CASSYQGGYGYTF.

For the CDR3, the DNA is TGTGCCAGCAGATTTGGGGCCAACGTCCTGACTTTC. This translates into CASRFGANVLTF. This chain links TRBV2 with TRBJ2-6; D call uncertain. With 6 bases removed from V and 3 bases from J, the gap between germline ends came to 3 bases. The CDR3 loop spans 12 amino acids. Germline lookup yields CDR1 SNHLY and CDR2 FYNNEI.

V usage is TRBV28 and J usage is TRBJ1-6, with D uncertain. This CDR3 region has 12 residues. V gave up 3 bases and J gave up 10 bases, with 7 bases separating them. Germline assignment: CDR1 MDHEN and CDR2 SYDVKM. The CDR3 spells CASSLELSPLHF. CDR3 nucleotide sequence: TGTGCCAGCAGTTTGGAGCTCTCACCCCTCCACTTT.

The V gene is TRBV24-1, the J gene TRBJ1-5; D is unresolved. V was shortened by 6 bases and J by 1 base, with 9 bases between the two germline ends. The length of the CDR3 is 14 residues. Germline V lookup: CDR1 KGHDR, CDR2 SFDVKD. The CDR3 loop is CATSSPGSNQPQHF. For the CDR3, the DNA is TGTGCCACCAGTTCTCCGGGAAGCAATCAGCCCCAGCATTTT.

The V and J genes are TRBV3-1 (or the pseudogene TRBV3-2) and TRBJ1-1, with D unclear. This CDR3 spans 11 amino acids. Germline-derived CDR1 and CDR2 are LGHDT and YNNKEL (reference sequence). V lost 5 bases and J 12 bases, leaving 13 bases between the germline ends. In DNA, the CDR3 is TGTGCCAGCAGCGTACAAACTGGGACTTTCTTT. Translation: CASSVQTGTFF.

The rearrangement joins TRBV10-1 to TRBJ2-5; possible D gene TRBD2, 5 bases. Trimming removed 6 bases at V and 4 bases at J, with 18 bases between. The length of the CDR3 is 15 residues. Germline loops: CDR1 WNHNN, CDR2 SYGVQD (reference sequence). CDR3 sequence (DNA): TGCGCCAGCAGCGCCTCGAGGAGTCGGGGAGAGACCCAGTACTTC. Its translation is CASSASRSRGETQYF.

The CDR3 sequence: CASGNRGNTGELFF. In DNA, the CDR3 is TGTGCCAGTGGGAACAGGGGTAACACCGGGGAGCTGTTTTTT. V is TRBV19 and J is TRBJ2-2, with 7 bases identical to TRBD1. The CDR3 runs 14 residues. V was clipped by 8 bases and J by 2 bases; unmatched bases: 5. Germline CDR1 and CDR2: LNHDA and SQIVND (reference sequence). Looking up the rest from reference TRBV19 and TRBJ2-2 gives the full variable domain: DGGITQSPKYLFRKEGQNVTLSCEQNLNHDAMYWYRQDPGQGLRLIYYSQIVNDFQKGDIAEGYSVSREKKESFPLTVTSAQKNPTAFYLCASGNRGNTGELFFGEGSRLTVL.

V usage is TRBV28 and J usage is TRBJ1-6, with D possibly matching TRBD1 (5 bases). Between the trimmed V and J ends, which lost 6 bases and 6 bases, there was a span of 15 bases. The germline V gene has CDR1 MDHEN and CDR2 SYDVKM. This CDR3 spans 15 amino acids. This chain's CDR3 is CASSLPQGINSPLHF. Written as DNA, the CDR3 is TGTGCCAGCAGCCTACCCCAGGGAATTAATTCACCCCTCCACTTT.

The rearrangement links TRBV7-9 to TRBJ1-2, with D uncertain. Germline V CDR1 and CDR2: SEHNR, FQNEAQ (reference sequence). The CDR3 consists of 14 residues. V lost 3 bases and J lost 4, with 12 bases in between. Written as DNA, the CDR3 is TGTGCCAGCAGCTTCGGCGCACGCCGCTATGGCTACACCTTC. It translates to CASSFGARRYGYTF.

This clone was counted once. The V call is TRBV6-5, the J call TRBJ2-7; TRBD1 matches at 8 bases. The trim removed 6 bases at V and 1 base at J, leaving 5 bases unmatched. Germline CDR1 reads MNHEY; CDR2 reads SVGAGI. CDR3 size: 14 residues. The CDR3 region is CASSPTGDSYEQYF. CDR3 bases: TGTGCCAGCAGCCCGACAGGGGATTCCTACGAGCAGTACTTC.

The CDR3 sequence is CASSLKVVNTEAFF. The DNA for the CDR3 is TGTGCCAGCAGCTTGAAGGTGGTGAACACTGAAGCTTTCTTT. This chain links TRBV5-4 with TRBJ1-1; D ambiguous. V was trimmed by 1 base and J by 0 bases, leaving 7 bases between them. The CDR3 runs to 14 residues. Germline CDR1 reads SGHNT; CDR2 reads YYREEE (reference sequence).

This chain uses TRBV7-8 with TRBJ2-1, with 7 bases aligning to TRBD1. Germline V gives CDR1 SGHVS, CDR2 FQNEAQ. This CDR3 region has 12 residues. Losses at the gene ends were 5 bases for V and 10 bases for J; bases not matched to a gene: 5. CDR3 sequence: CASSRNRGEQFF. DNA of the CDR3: TGTGCCAGCAGCCGGAACAGGGGAGAGCAGTTCTTC.

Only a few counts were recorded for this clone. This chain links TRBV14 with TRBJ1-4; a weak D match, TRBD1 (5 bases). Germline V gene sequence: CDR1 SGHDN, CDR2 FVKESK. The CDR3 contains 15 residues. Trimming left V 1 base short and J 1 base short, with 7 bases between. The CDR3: CASSQVQGTNEKLFF. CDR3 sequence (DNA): TGTGCCAGCAGCCAAGTTCAGGGAACTAATGAAAAACTGTTTTTT.

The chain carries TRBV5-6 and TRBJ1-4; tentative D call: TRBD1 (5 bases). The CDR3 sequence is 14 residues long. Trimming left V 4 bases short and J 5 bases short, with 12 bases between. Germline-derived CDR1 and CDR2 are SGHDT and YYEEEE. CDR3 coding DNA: TGTGCCAGCAGCCCAGGGACTGGAAATGAAAAACTGTTTTTT. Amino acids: CASSPGTGNEKLFF.

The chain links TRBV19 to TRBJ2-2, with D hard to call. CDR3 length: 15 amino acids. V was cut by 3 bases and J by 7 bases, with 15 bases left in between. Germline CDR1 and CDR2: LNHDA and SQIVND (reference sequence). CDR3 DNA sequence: TGTGCCAGTAGTATGAGGTTAGGGCCTGGCGGGGAGCTGTTTTTT. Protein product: CASSMRLGPGGELFF.

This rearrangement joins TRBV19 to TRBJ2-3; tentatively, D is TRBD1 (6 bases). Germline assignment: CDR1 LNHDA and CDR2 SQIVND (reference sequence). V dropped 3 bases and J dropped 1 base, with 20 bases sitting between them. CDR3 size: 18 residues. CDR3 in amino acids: CASSIRQVGAGRTDTQYF. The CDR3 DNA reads TGTGCCAGTAGTATCCGACAGGTGGGTGCTGGACGCACAGATACGCAGTATTTT.

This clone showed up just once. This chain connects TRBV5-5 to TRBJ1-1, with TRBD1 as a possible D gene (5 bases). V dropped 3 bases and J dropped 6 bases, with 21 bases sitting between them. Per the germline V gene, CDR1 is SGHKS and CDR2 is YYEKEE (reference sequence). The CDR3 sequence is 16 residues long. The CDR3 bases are TGTGCCAGCAGCTGGAGGGGTGGCGGGCGGGGCGCTGAAGCTTTCTTT. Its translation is CASSWRGGGRGAEAFF. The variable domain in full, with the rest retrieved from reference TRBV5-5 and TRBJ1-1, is DAGVTQSPTHLIKTRGQQVTLRCSPISGHKSVSWYQQVLGQGPQFIFQYYEKEERGRGNFPDRFSARQFPNYSSELNVNALLLGDSALYLCASSWRGGGRGAEAFFGQGTRLTVV.